The TCR beta chain under discussion was sequenced for a study of shared clonotypes between healthy human individuals. The CDR3 spans 17 residues. Genomic DNA per cell subset filled all wells of several immunoSEQ plates. Clones were read by immunoSEQ multiplex PCR, and TCRdb kept only the in-frame ones, dropping some. The sample holds 2 million or so clones; less than 95% are singletons and the top ten take around 1.1%. Only one count was recorded for this clone. Its matching antigen is unknown. CD8 cells regarded as naive lacked CD45RO, were positively chosen for CCR7, and omitted terminally differentiated effector memory CD45RA+ cells. The healthy adult donors were HIV-negative and reported no recent acute infections or vaccinations. General study points: Researchers sampled only blood; tissue repertoires likely differ. A handful of donors showed sharing of approximately 5% of naive CD4 clonotypes.

Material: naive CD8+ T cells sorted from blood. The chain carries TRBV21-1 and TRBJ2-3; TRBD2 is the table's D call and was not checked against the DNA. TRBV21-1 represents a pseudogene. The source is a man younger than 35 in good health. This CDR3 is CASSKVGRRTSTDTQYF. The CDR3 nucleotides are TGTGCCAGCAGCAAAGTGGGGAGGCGGACTAGCACAGATACGCAGTATTTT.